The 21 T cell receptor beta chains below all came from one sample that was sequenced in a study of blood T cell repertoires in COVID-19. Sequencing was performed with immunoSEQ multiplex PCR; in TCRdb, only in-frame clones are kept and a portion is missing. This sample has about 200,000 clones, with more than 70% found just once. The specimen sequenced was peripheral blood. The receptors were sampled from a young man with active or convalescent COVID-19.

CDR3 sequence: CASTRGSHSYNEQFF. CDR3 DNA: TGTGCCAGCACACGCGGGTCCCACTCCTACAATGAGCAGTTCTTC. The chain recombines TRBV7-9 with TRBJ2-1; possibly TRBD2 for D (5 bases). The V and J ends lost 7 bases and 0 bases respectively, with 13 bases between them. Germline V gene sequence: CDR1 SEHNR, CDR2 FQNEAQ (reference sequence). The length of the CDR3 is 15 residues.

The rearrangement links TRBV2 to TRBJ2-5, with 8 bases lining up with TRBD2. Germline lookup yields CDR1 SNHLY and CDR2 FYNNEI. The CDR3 is made up of 14 amino acids. J lost 3 bases, V lost 7 bases, and 7 bases had no gene match. The CDR3 region is CASNEILAEETQYF. CDR3 DNA: TGTGCCAGCAACGAGATACTAGCGGAAGAGACCCAGTACTTC.

This chain connects TRBV2 to TRBJ2-3; D is undetermined. V was shortened by 8 bases and J by 3 bases, with 12 bases between the two germline ends. The CDR3 extends over 13 amino acids. Germline CDR1 SNHLY, CDR2 FYNNEI. The CDR3 is CASCLVPTDTQYF. DNA of the CDR3: TGTGCCAGCTGTTTAGTCCCGACAGATACGCAGTATTTT.

The chain combines TRBV7-2 with TRBJ2-2; TRBD2 matches at 7 bases. The trim removed 5 bases at V and 3 bases at J, leaving 12 bases unmatched. This CDR3 spans 17 amino acids. CDR1 is SGHTA and CDR2 is FQGNSA in the germline V gene. The CDR3 region is CASSLTQAGVYTGELFF. CDR3 DNA: TGTGCCAGCAGCCTCACACAGGCGGGAGTCTACACCGGGGAGCTGTTTTTT.

This clone has a single count. The rearrangement joins TRBV12-3 or TRBV12-4 to TRBJ1-4; D is possibly TRBD1 (5 bases). The CDR3 length is 13 residues. V shed 7 bases and J shed 7 bases, with 13 bases lying between them. The CDR3 nucleotides are TGTGCCAGCACCCAAGAAAGGGGTGAAAAACTGTTTTTT. Translation gives CASTQERGEKLFF.

The rearrangement uses TRBV7-8 and TRBJ1-6, with TRBD1 matching 9 bases. From germline, CDR1 is SGHVS and CDR2 FQNEAQ. V trimming: 4 bases; J trimming: 9 bases; junction bases outside the gene matches: 10. This CDR3 contains 16 residues. This CDR3 reads CASSSSRRQGVSPLHF. DNA of the CDR3: TGTGCCAGCAGCTCCAGTCGGAGACAGGGGGTTTCACCCCTCCACTTT.

V usage is TRBV24-1 and J usage is TRBJ2-1; possible D gene TRBD1, 5 bases. Trimming stripped 2 bases from V and 6 bases from J, with 13 bases between. The CDR3 spans 15 residues. Germline V gives CDR1 KGHDR, CDR2 SFDVKD. CDR3 DNA: TGTGCCACCAGTGATTCAACCGGACACGGCAATGAGCAGTTCTTC. This encodes CATSDSTGHGNEQFF.

The chain joins TRBV27 to TRBJ2-1; D uncertain. Trimming removed 1 base at V and 0 bases at J, with 10 bases between. This CDR3 is built from 16 residues. Germline CDR1 and CDR2: MNHEY and SMNVEV (reference sequence). CDR3: CASSLFFRSSYNEQFF. The CDR3 DNA reads as TGTGCCAGCAGTTTATTTTTTCGGAGCTCCTACAATGAGCAGTTCTTC.

The chain uses TRBV5-1 and TRBJ1-1, with D tentatively TRBD1 (6 bases). Germline loops: CDR1 SGHRS, CDR2 YFSETQ. The CDR3 has 13 amino acids. Trimming cost V 4 bases and J 7 bases, with 14 bases left between them. Here the CDR3 DNA reads TGCGCCAGCAGCAATACAGGGAATGTTGAAGCTTTCTTT. This translates into CASSNTGNVEAFF.

This chain joins TRBV7-9 and TRBJ1-1; possible D gene TRBD1, 6 bases. The CDR3 sequence is 14 residues long. The germline V gene encodes CDR1 SEHNR and CDR2 FQNEAQ (reference sequence). V lost 5 bases, J lost 6 bases, and 16 bases lay in between. CDR3 region: CASSLPRTASEAFF. DNA for the CDR3: TGTGCCAGCAGCCTACCACGGACAGCCTCTGAAGCTTTCTTT.

This clone was observed a handful of times. Other DNA sequences in this specimen translate into the identical CDR3. The chain links TRBV7-2 to TRBJ1-5, with 8 bases fitting TRBD1. This CDR3 has 14 residues. The germline CDR1 and CDR2 sequences are SGHTA and FQGNSA. With V trimmed by 5 bases and J by 2 bases, 2 bases remained unmatched. The CDR3 coding sequence is TGTGCCAGCAGCCCGACAGGGGGCAATCAGCCCCAGCATTTT. Its protein product is CASSPTGGNQPQHF.

CDR3 amino acids: CASGPQGAVNSPLHF. CDR3 coding DNA: TGTGCTAGTGGTCCTCAGGGGGCAGTCAATTCACCCCTCCACTTT. The V and J genes are TRBV12-5 and TRBJ1-6, with 8 nucleotides matching TRBD1. CDR1 and CDR2 (germline): LGHNT, FRNRAP. This CDR3 is 15 amino acids long. V trimming: 5 bases; J trimming: 7 bases; junction bases outside the gene matches: 7. The entire variable domain, with the rest obtained from reference TRBV12-5 and TRBJ1-6, is as follows: DARVTQTPRHKVTEMGQEVTMRCQPILGHNTVFWYRQTMMQGLELLAYFRNRAPLDDSGMPKDRFSAEMPDATLATLKIQPSEPRDSAVYFCASGPQGAVNSPLHFGNGTRLTVT.

This chain uses TRBV6-5 with TRBJ1-4, with D hard to call. Germline V lookup: CDR1 MNHEY, CDR2 SVGAGI. Trimming pared 6 bases from V and 0 bases from J, leaving 11 bases between. There are 15 residues in the CDR3. The CDR3 here is CASSRFSSTNEKLFF. The CDR3 DNA is TGTGCCAGCAGCCGGTTTTCTTCAACTAATGAAAAACTGTTTTTT.

This clone appeared a few times. This chain connects TRBV30 to TRBJ2-2; D might be TRBD2 (6 bases). CDR3 size: 13 residues. Looked up from germline, CDR1 is GTSNPN and CDR2 is SVGIG (reference sequence). V lost 3 bases and J lost 1, with 6 bases in between. The CDR3 spells CAWSGGNTGELFF. CDR3 DNA: TGTGCCTGGAGCGGGGGGAACACCGGGGAGCTGTTTTTT.

This chain joins TRBV21-1 and TRBJ2-7; whether TRBD1, the table's D call, matches the DNA was not checked. TRBV21-1 constitutes a pseudogene. The CDR3 is 15 residues long. CDR3 sequence reads: CASSKRDRVSYEQYF. The CDR3 DNA reads TGTGCCAGCAGCAAGCGGGACAGGGTTTCCTACGAGCAGTACTTC.

The gene calls are TRBV5-6 and TRBJ2-1; 12 bases are a match to TRBD2. This CDR3 comprises 16 residues. V lost 4 bases and J lost 6; bases outside the gene matches: 8. Germline V CDR1 and CDR2: SGHDT, YYEEEE. The DNA of the CDR3 is TGTGCCAGCAGCCCCAGGACTAGCGGGAACTTCAATGAGCAGTTCTTC. Its protein is CASSPRTSGNFNEQFF.

V is TRBV5-1 and J is TRBJ2-5, with 9 positions matching TRBD2. The germline V gene encodes CDR1 SGHRS and CDR2 YFSETQ. The CDR3 spans 15 residues. V lost 0 bases, J lost 3 bases, and 3 bases stayed unmatched. The CDR3 region is CASSLVSSGKETQYF. The CDR3 nucleotides read TGCGCCAGCAGCTTGGTTTCTAGCGGGAAAGAGACCCAGTACTTC.

V gene TRBV7-9 combines with J gene TRBJ1-3; no clear D. The germline V gene has CDR1 SEHNR and CDR2 FQNEAQ (reference sequence). This CDR3 contains 13 residues. The V and J ends lost 4 bases and 8 bases respectively, with 12 bases between them. CDR3 in amino acids: CASSSGRAYTIYF. CDR3 coding DNA: TGTGCCAGCAGCTCGGGGAGGGCGTACACCATATATTTT.

The gene calls are TRBV9 and TRBJ1-6; no definite D call. Trimming pared 3 bases from V and 7 bases from J, leaving 8 bases between. Germline-derived CDR1 and CDR2 are SGDLS and YYNGEE. This CDR3 region has 13 residues. This CDR3 reads CASSGERNSPLHF. In DNA form, the CDR3 reads TGTGCCAGCAGCGGAGAAAGAAATTCACCCCTCCACTTT.

The chain employs TRBV10-3 and TRBJ1-6, with TRBD1 identical over 9 bases. Trimming took 10 bases from V and 8 from J; bases not matched to a gene: 6. Germline-derived CDR1 and CDR2 are ENHRY and SYGVKD. The CDR3 extends over 13 amino acids. CDR3 loop: CATQTGGDSPLHF. The CDR3 DNA follows: TGTGCCACCCAAACAGGGGGCGATTCACCCCTCCACTTT.

V is TRBV7-3 and J is TRBJ2-3; TRBD2 matches 7 bases. V lost 4 bases and J lost 2; bases outside the gene matches: 9. The CDR3 length is 16 residues. CDR1 SGHTA and CDR2 FQGTGA come from the germline V gene. CDR3 in DNA: TGTGCCAGCAGCTCCGGGGGAGGGTCGGACACAGATACGCAGTATTTT. It is translated as CASSSGGGSDTDTQYF.